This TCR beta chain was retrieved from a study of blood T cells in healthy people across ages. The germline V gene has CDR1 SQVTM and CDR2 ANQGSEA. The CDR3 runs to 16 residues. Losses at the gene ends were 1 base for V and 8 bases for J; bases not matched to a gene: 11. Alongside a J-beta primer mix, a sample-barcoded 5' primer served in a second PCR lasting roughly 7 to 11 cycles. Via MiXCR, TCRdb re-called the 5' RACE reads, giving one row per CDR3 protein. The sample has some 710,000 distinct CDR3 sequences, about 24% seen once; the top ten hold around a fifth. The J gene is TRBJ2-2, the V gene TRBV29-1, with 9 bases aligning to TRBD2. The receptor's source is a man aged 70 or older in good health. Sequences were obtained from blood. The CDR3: CSVEVRGRALNGELFF. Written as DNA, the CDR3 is TGCAGCGTTGAAGTTCGCGGGAGGGCCCTGAATGGGGAGCTGTTTTTT.